Below are 7 T cell receptor beta chains sequenced from a single sample in a study of OX40 agonist ivuxolimab in advanced cancers. The table came from immunoSEQ multiplex PCR; TCRdb's copy has only in-frame clones and leaves some out. The data hold 70,000 to 90,000 clones, with 89% observed a single time. Sequenced here: CD4+ or CD8+ T cells sorted from blood, sampled in a trial of the OX40 agonist ivuxolimab. The source is an adult with an advanced solid tumor such as melanoma, head and neck, liver or kidney cancer.

The chain has TRBV7-9 and TRBJ2-2; 9 positions agree with TRBD1. V lost 1 base, J lost 0 bases, and 3 bases stayed unmatched. CDR3 size: 17 residues. In germline, CDR1 is SEHNR, CDR2 FQNEAQ (reference sequence). The CDR3 is CASSLGYRGPNTGELFF. The CDR3 bases are TGTGCCAGCAGCTTAGGATACAGGGGGCCGAACACCGGGGAGCTGTTTTTT.

The rearrangement links TRBV6-1 to TRBJ2-5; no clear D gene. Germline-derived CDR1 and CDR2 are MNHNS and SASEGT. The CDR3 has 11 amino acids. The V end lost 4 bases, the J end lost 5 bases, and 5 bases lay between the germline ends. The CDR3 loop reads CASSAGETQYF. In DNA form, the CDR3 reads TGTGCCAGCAGTGCTGGGGAGACCCAGTACTTC.

Concerning this clone: The conserved phenylalanine or tryptophan normally closing the CDR3 is absent here, so this likely arose from a read error. It is unclear where the CDR3 begins or ends on the DNA, so no DNA is shown, and the CDR3 is as TCRdb lists it. CDR3 region: CASSEVPGAGDAGRVL. The chain uses TRBV6-1 and TRBJ2-3; the table's TRBD2 call for D was not verified on the DNA. Germline CDR1 MNHNS, CDR2 SASEGT. The CDR3 is 16 amino acids in total, end residues counted.

The V call is TRBV7-9, the J call TRBJ2-2; tentative D call: TRBD2 (7 bases). V was trimmed by 5 bases and J by 1 base, leaving 11 bases between them. The CDR3 is 15 amino acids. Germline CDR1 reads SEHNR; CDR2 reads FQNEAQ (reference sequence). CDR3 sequence reads: CASSPRGGNTGELFF. The CDR3 nucleotides are TGTGCCAGCAGCCCGAGGGGGGGGAACACCGGGGAGCTGTTTTTT.

The genes are TRBV6-5 and TRBJ2-3; tentative D call: TRBD2 (6 bases). The ends were cut back, 8 bases at V and 0 bases at J, with 15 bases in the middle. From germline, CDR1 is MNHEY and CDR2 SVGAGI. This CDR3 is 15 amino acids long. The CDR3 sequence: CASDVDGTSTDTQYF. As DNA, the CDR3 is TGTGCCAGCGACGTGGACGGGACTAGCACAGATACGCAGTATTTT.

The V gene is TRBV6-1, the J gene TRBJ2-5; D tentatively reads TRBD1 or TRBD2 (6 bases each). Germline loops: CDR1 MNHNS, CDR2 SASEGT. The CDR3 contains 15 residues. V was shortened by 4 bases and J by 4 bases, with 16 bases between the two germline ends. CDR3 coding DNA: TGTGCCAGCAGTGCGAAGGGGGACGGGGGAGAGACCCAGTACTTC. This encodes CASSAKGDGGETQYF.

V gene TRBV19 combines with J gene TRBJ1-1; no clear D gene. The CDR3 has 18 amino acids. Trimming took 3 bases from V and 5 from J, leaving 25 bases between them. Germline V CDR1 and CDR2: LNHDA, SQIVND (reference sequence). The CDR3 nucleotides are TGTGCCAGTAGTATTTGGAAGAGGGAATCTAGTTCCGGAACTGAAGCTTTCTTT. The encoded protein is CASSIWKRESSSGTEAFF.